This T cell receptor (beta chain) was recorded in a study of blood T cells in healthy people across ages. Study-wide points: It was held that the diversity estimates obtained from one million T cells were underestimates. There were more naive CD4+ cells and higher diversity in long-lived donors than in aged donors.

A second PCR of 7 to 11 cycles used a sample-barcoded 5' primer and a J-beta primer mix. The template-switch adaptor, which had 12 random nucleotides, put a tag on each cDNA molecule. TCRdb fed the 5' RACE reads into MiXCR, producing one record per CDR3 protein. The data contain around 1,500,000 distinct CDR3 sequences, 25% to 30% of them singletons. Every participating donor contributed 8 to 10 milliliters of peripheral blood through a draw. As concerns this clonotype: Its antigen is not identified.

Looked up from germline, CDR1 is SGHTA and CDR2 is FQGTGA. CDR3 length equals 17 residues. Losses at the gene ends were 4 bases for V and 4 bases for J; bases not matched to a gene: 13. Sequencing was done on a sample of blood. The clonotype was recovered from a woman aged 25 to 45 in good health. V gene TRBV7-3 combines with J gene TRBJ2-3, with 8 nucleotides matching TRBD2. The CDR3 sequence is CASSSRGGRGAPDTQYF. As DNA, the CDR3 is TGTGCCAGCAGCTCCCGAGGGGGGCGGGGGGCCCCAGATACGCAGTATTTT.